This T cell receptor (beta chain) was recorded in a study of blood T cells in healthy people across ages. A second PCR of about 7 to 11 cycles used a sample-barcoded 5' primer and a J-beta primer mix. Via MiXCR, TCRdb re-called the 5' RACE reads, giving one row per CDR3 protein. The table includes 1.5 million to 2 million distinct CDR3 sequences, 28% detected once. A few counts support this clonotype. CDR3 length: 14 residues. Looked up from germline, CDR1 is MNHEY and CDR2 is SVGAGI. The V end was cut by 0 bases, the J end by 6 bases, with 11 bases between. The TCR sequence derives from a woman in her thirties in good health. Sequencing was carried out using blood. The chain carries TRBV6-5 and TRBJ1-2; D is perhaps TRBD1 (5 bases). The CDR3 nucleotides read TGTGCCAGCAGTTACTCGAGGGGCATTGATGGCTACACCTTC. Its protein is CASSYSRGIDGYTF.